A single sample gave rise to the 28 T cell receptor beta chains below, sequenced in a study of T cell changes during pregnancy in multiple sclerosis. TCRdb keeps only in-frame clones here, not all; method: immunoSEQ multiplex PCR. The sample shows around 71,000 clones, more than 90% of them seen only once. This specimen consisted of peripheral blood, obtained in the third trimester of pregnancy. Every receptor here comes from a female donor with multiple sclerosis, enrolled in a pregnancy study.

J is TRBJ2-5 and V is TRBV27; 7 nucleotides line up with TRBD2. The DNA end favors TRBJ2-7, so the J call may be wrong. CDR1 MNHEY and CDR2 SMNVEV come from the germline V gene (reference sequence). This CDR3 contains 15 residues. CDR3 sequence reads: CASSSAGARSYEQYF. CDR3 DNA: TGTGCCAGCAGTTCCGCGGGAGCTAGGTCCTACGAGCAGTACTTC.

The V call is TRBV5-6, the J call TRBJ2-3, with 8 bases matching TRBD1. This CDR3 comprises 16 residues. The ends lost 5 bases at V and 2 bases at J; junction bases unmatched: 10. Germline assignment: CDR1 SGHDT and CDR2 YYEEEE. The DNA for the CDR3 is TGTGCCAGCAGTTTAACCGGACAGGGCCTCACAGATACGCAGTATTTT. This sequence encodes CASSLTGQGLTDTQYF.

The chain couples TRBV4-2 to TRBJ1-3, with 8 nucleotides matching TRBD1. This CDR3 spans 17 amino acids. V lost 2 bases, J lost 2 bases, and 8 bases stayed unmatched. CDR1 is LGHNA, CDR2 YNFKEQ, per germline. CDR3 amino acids: CASSQLSPGQAGNTIYF. In DNA, the CDR3 is TGTGCCAGCAGCCAATTATCCCCGGGACAGGCTGGAAACACCATATATTTT.

This clone showed up just once. CDR3 amino acids: CASSPRQKLYEQYF. CDR3 nucleotides: TGTGCCAGCAGCCCCCGACAGAAACTCTACGAGCAGTACTTC. This chain joins TRBV7-9 and TRBJ2-7, with a tentative D call TRBD1 (5 bases). The CDR3 sequence is 14 residues long. Trimming pared 5 bases from V and 3 bases from J, leaving 14 bases between. CDR1 is SEHNR and CDR2 is FQNEAQ in the germline V gene (reference sequence).

This clone appeared a single time. The chain uses TRBV7-9 and TRBJ2-1, with a tentative D call TRBD2 (6 bases). The germline V gene has CDR1 SEHNR and CDR2 FQNEAQ (reference sequence). V lost 4 bases and J 7 bases, leaving 14 bases between the germline ends. The CDR3 covers 14 residues. This CDR3 is CASSSGWGGNEQFF. CDR3 DNA sequence: TGTGCCAGCAGCTCGGGGTGGGGAGGTAATGAGCAGTTCTTC.

The genes are TRBV27 and TRBJ1-3; 9 bases align to TRBD1. The germline CDR1 and CDR2 sequences are MNHEY and SMNVEV (reference sequence). The CDR3 runs to 14 residues. The J segment lost 4 bases and the V segment lost 6 bases, leaving 4 bases of the junction unmatched. As DNA, the CDR3 is TGTGCCAGCAGACGGACAGGGGTCGGAAACACCATATATTTT. Its protein product is CASRRTGVGNTIYF.

The J gene is TRBJ2-3, the V gene TRBV4-3; possible D gene TRBD1, 6 bases. CDR3 length: 16 amino acids. Trimming took 1 base from V and 5 from J, leaving 16 bases between them. Germline CDR1 is LGHNA and CDR2 is YSLEER. CDR3 DNA sequence: TGCGCCAGCAGCCAAGTGTGGCAGGGGATTGTAGATACGCAGTATTTT. Encoded protein: CASSQVWQGIVDTQYF.

The chain recombines TRBV12-5 with TRBJ1-6; D is possibly TRBD1 (6 bases). This CDR3 is 18 amino acids long. From germline, CDR1 is LGHNT and CDR2 FRNRAP. V lost 5 bases and J 6 bases, leaving 23 bases between the germline ends. CDR3 DNA: TGTGCTAGTGGTACCCTTTTGAGACAGAGGGGGTTTAATTCACCCCTCCACTTT. This sequence encodes CASGTLLRQRGFNSPLHF.

This chain connects TRBV29-1 to TRBJ2-1; 10 nucleotides line up with TRBD1. The CDR3 consists of 13 residues. CDR1 and CDR2 from the germline V gene are SQVTM and ANQGSEA. Trimming removed 6 bases from V and 4 bases from J; junction bases left unmatched: 3. CDR3 protein: CSVRDRGYNEQFF. The CDR3 bases are TGCAGCGTCCGGGACAGGGGTTACAATGAGCAGTTCTTC.

This clone was counted once. The V call is TRBV28, the J call TRBJ2-1, with 13 bases aligning to TRBD2. The germline V gene encodes CDR1 MDHEN and CDR2 SYDVKM. The CDR3 extends over 17 amino acids. J was trimmed by 2 bases and V by 6 bases; bases with no gene match: 7. CDR3 nucleotides: TGTGCCAGCAGCCAACCGGGACTAGCGGGGACCTACAATGAGCAGTTCTTC. This codes for CASSQPGLAGTYNEQFF.

The genes are TRBV12-5 and TRBJ1-2; D is ambiguous. The V gene's germline CDR1 is LGHNT and CDR2 FRNRAP. V shed 2 bases and J shed 4 bases, with 14 bases lying between them. The CDR3 length is 15 residues. CDR3 amino acids: CASGLSRARGYGYTF. CDR3 in DNA: TGTGCTAGTGGTTTGAGCCGGGCCCGGGGCTATGGCTACACCTTC.

This clone has just one count. The J gene is TRBJ2-1, the V gene TRBV6-1, with a weak D call TRBD2 (5 bases). The ends were cut back, 5 bases at V and 6 bases at J, with 11 bases in the middle. The CDR3 extends over 13 amino acids. Germline CDR1 and CDR2: MNHNS and SASEGT. In DNA, the CDR3 is TGTGCCAGCAGTTCAGACTACCTCAATGAGCAGTTCTTC. This sequence encodes CASSSDYLNEQFF.

The chain couples TRBV9 to TRBJ2-7; tentatively, D is TRBD2 (6 bases). With 5 bases removed from V and 4 bases from J, the gap between germline ends came to 16 bases. Germline loops: CDR1 SGDLS, CDR2 YYNGEE. The CDR3 extends over 14 amino acids. The CDR3 DNA reads as TGTGCCAGCAGTGCCACGGGAGATTTTTACGAGCAGTACTTC. Amino acids: CASSATGDFYEQYF. The variable domain in full, completed from reference TRBV9 and TRBJ2-7, reads DSGVTQTPKHLITATGQRVTLRCSPRSGDLSVYWYQQSLDQGLQFLIQYYNGEERAKGNILERFSAQQFPDLHSELNLSSLELGDSALYFCASSATGDFYEQYFGPGTRLTVT.

This clone occurred once. V gene TRBV19 combines with J gene TRBJ2-5, with 11 bases lining up with TRBD2. Germline lookup yields CDR1 LNHDA and CDR2 SQIVND (reference sequence). The length of the CDR3 is 16 residues. Trimming took 6 bases from V and 2 from J; bases not matched to a gene: 8. The CDR3 nucleotides are TGTGCCAGTAGATCCCTGGGACTAGCGGATCAAGAGACCCAGTACTTC. It specifies CASRSLGLADQETQYF.

The chain recombines TRBV19 with TRBJ2-1, with 7 bases that match TRBD1. From germline, CDR1 is LNHDA and CDR2 SQIVND (reference sequence). This CDR3 region has 14 residues. V dropped 5 bases and J dropped 4; count of bases not matched to a gene: 5. The CDR3 reads CASSSGTEYNEQFF. CDR3 sequence (DNA): TGTGCCAGTAGTTCCGGGACAGAGTACAATGAGCAGTTCTTC.

V is TRBV13 and J is TRBJ1-1, with 7 bases aligning to TRBD1. With V trimmed by 5 bases and J by 0 bases, 12 bases remained unmatched. The CDR3 covers 17 residues. CDR1 and CDR2 from the germline V gene are PRHDT and FYEKMQ (reference sequence). The CDR3 reads CASSLRRVQGLNTEAFF. The CDR3 DNA sequence: TGTGCCAGCAGCCTCCGACGAGTACAGGGGCTGAACACTGAAGCTTTCTTT.

V is TRBV11-3 and J is TRBJ2-1; 14 positions match TRBD2. Per germline, CDR1 SGHNT and CDR2 YENEEA. The CDR3 spans 18 residues. Germline trimming cut 1 base from V and 5 bases from J; bases unmatched to any gene: 7. CDR3 in amino acids: CASSLGTSGRRLDNEQFF. The CDR3 nucleotides read TGTGCCAGCAGCTTAGGGACTAGCGGGAGGAGGTTGGACAATGAGCAGTTCTTC.

The chain carries TRBV27 and TRBJ2-7; 7 bases are a match to TRBD1. The CDR3 runs 13 residues. Trimming removed 7 bases from V and 3 bases from J; junction bases left unmatched: 6. The germline CDR1 and CDR2 sequences are MNHEY and SMNVEV (reference sequence). CDR3 sequence: CASKLQGNYEQYF. In nucleotides, the CDR3 is TGTGCCAGCAAGCTACAGGGGAACTACGAGCAGTACTTC.

V usage is TRBV4-1 and J usage is TRBJ2-2; TRBD2 is a possible D gene (5 bases). V lost 7 bases, J lost 1 base, and 7 bases lay in between. Germline V gene data show CDR1 as MGHRA and CDR2 as YSYEKL. The CDR3 runs 13 residues. The CDR3 sequence is CASTGLNTGELFF. In DNA, the CDR3 is TGCGCCAGCACGGGATTGAACACCGGGGAGCTGTTTTTT.

V and J are TRBV10-1 and TRBJ1-3, with D maybe TRBD1 (5 bases). The CDR3 is 15 residues long. Germline lookup yields CDR1 WNHNN and CDR2 SYGVQD (reference sequence). V was clipped by 5 bases and J by 2 bases, with 13 bases between them. Written as DNA, the CDR3 is TGCGCCAGCAGTCCCGCGGGGGTCGCTGGAAACACCATATATTTT. This encodes CASSPAGVAGNTIYF.

The chain uses TRBV6-1 and TRBJ1-1; a weak D match, TRBD1 (6 bases). Trimming cost V 0 bases and J 8 bases, with 13 bases left between them. The CDR3 covers 14 residues. Germline CDR1 MNHNS, CDR2 SASEGT. CDR3 sequence (DNA): TGTGCCAGCAGTGAAGCCGGGACACCAAAAGAAGCTTTCTTT. Amino acid sequence: CASSEAGTPKEAFF.

This chain links TRBV6-5 with TRBJ1-1; D not certain. CDR1 and CDR2 (germline): MNHEY, SVGAGI. The CDR3 is made up of 16 amino acids. With 0 bases removed from V and 4 bases from J, the gap between germline ends came to 15 bases. The CDR3 here is CASSYSYGRSGTEAFF. The CDR3 DNA sequence: TGTGCCAGCAGTTACTCGTACGGTCGGTCGGGCACTGAAGCTTTCTTT.

This sequence joins TRBV18 and TRBJ2-3, with a tentative D call TRBD2 (5 bases). Trimming left V 2 bases short and J 4 bases short, with 10 bases between. This CDR3 region has 14 residues. Germline CDR1 KGHSH, CDR2 LQKENI. CDR3 bases: TGTGCCAGCTCACCAGCGGGCCCCGCAGATACGCAGTATTTT. It encodes CASSPAGPADTQYF. Full variable domain (remainder filled in from reference TRBV18 and TRBJ2-3): NAGVMQNPRHLVRRRGQEARLRCSPMKGHSHVYWYRQLPEEGLKFMVYLQKENIIDESGMPKERFSAEFPKEGPSILRIQQVVRGDSAAYFCASSPAGPADTQYFGPGTRLTVL.

This chain uses TRBV2 with TRBJ2-3; 14 bases map to TRBD2. The J segment lost 2 bases and the V segment lost 4 bases, leaving 2 bases of the junction unmatched. Germline V CDR1 and CDR2: SNHLY, FYNNEI. The CDR3 is 16 residues long. CDR3 region: CASSGTSGRSTDTQYF. In DNA, the CDR3 is TGTGCCAGCAGTGGGACTAGCGGGAGGTCCACAGATACGCAGTATTTT. Full variable domain (outside the CDR3, taken from reference TRBV2 and TRBJ2-3): EPEVTQTPSHQVTQMGQEVILRCVPISNHLYFYWYRQILGQKVEFLVSFYNNEISEKSEIFDDQFSVERPDGSNFTLKIRSTKLEDSAMYFCASSGTSGRSTDTQYFGPGTRLTVL.

Regarding this clone: At one boundary the junction diverges from the germline segment, which might be a read error. This specimen includes other DNA sequences encoding the same CDR3. This chain joins TRBV5-4 and TRBJ2-7; D is undetermined. Germline V CDR1 and CDR2: SGHNT, YYREEE (reference sequence). This CDR3 region has 15 residues. CDR3 amino acids: CASSILLGSPYEQYF. The CDR3 region has the DNA TGTGCTAGCAGCATTCTTTTGGGCAGCCCCTACGAGCAGTACTTC.

The genes are TRBV6-4 and TRBJ2-6; TRBD1 agrees at 7 bases. V lost 4 bases, J lost 3 bases, and 3 bases stayed unmatched. Germline values: CDR1 MRHNA, CDR2 SNTAGT. This CDR3 spans 15 amino acids. The CDR3 sequence: CASSATGDGANVLTF. CDR3 sequence (DNA): TGTGCCAGCAGTGCAACAGGGGATGGGGCCAACGTCCTGACTTTC.

This chain connects TRBV12-5 to TRBJ2-1; D might be TRBD1 (5 bases). With 4 bases removed from V and 0 bases from J, the gap between germline ends came to 7 bases. There are 14 residues in the CDR3. In germline, CDR1 is LGHNT, CDR2 FRNRAP. CDR3 in DNA: TGTGCTAGTGGTTGGACAAGCTCCTACAATGAGCAGTTCTTC. Translated: CASGWTSSYNEQFF.

Concerning this clone itself: In the same sample, other DNA sequences code for this CDR3. The J gene is TRBJ2-1, the V gene TRBV5-1; D unclear. The CDR3 has 13 amino acids. V was pared by 0 bases and J by 6 bases, with 7 bases between. CDR1 is SGHRS, CDR2 YFSETQ, per germline. Written as DNA, the CDR3 is TGCGCCAGCAGCTTGGCAGTCTCCAATGAGCAGTTCTTC. Residues: CASSLAVSNEQFF.